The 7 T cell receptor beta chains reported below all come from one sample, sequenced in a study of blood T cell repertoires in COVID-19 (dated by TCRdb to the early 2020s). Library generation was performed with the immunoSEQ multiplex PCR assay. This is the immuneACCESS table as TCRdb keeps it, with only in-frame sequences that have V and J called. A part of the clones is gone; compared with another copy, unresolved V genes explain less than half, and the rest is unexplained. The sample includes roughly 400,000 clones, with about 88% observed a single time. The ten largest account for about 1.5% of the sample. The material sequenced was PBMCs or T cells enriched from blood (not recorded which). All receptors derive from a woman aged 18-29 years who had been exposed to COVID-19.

CDR3 in amino acids: CASSLEAVAGWNTEAFF. CDR3 nucleotides: TGCGCCAGCAGCTTGGAAGCAGTGGCGGGCTGGAACACTGAAGCTTTCTTT. The V and J genes are TRBV5-1 and TRBJ1-1; no reliable D call. The CDR3 has 17 amino acids. The V end was cut by 0 bases, the J end by 1 base, with 16 bases between. CDR1 SGHRS and CDR2 YFSETQ come from the germline V gene.

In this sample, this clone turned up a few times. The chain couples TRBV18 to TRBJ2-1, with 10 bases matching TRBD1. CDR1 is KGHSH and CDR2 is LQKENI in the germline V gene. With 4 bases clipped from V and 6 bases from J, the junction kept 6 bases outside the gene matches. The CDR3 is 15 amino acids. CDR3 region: CASSLGQGPANEQFF. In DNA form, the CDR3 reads TGTGCCAGCTCACTGGGACAGGGGCCGGCCAATGAGCAGTTCTTC. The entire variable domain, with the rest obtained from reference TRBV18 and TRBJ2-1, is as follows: NAGVMQNPRHLVRRRGQEARLRCSPMKGHSHVYWYRQLPEEGLKFMVYLQKENIIDESGMPKERFSAEFPKEGPSILRIQQVVRGDSAAYFCASSLGQGPANEQFFGPGTRLTVL.

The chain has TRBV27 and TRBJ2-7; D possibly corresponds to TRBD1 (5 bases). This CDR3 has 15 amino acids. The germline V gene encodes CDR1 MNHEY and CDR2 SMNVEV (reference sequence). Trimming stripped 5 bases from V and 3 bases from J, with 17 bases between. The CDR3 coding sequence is TGTGCCAGCAGTAACAGACAAGGGGCCTTCTACGAGCAGTACTTC. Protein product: CASSNRQGAFYEQYF.

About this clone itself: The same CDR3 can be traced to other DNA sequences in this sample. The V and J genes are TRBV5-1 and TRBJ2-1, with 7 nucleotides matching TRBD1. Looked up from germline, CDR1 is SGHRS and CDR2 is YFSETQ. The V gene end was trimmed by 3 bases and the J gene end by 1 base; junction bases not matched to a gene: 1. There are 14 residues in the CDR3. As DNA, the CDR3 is TGCGCCAGCAGCTCGGGACAGTCCTACAATGAGCAGTTCTTC. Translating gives CASSSGQSYNEQFF. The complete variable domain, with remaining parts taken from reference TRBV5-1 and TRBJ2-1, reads KAGVTQTPRYLIKTRGQQVTLSCSPISGHRSVSWYQQTPGQGLQFLFEYFSETQRNKGNFPGRFSGRQFSNSRSEMNVSTLELGDSALYLCASSSGQSYNEQFFGPGTRLTVL.

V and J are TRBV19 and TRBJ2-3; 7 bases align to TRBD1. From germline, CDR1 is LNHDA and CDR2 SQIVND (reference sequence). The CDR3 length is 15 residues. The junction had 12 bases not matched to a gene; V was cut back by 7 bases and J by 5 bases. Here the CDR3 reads CASTEETGHVDTQYF. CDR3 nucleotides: TGTGCCAGTACTGAGGAGACAGGGCACGTAGATACGCAGTATTTT.

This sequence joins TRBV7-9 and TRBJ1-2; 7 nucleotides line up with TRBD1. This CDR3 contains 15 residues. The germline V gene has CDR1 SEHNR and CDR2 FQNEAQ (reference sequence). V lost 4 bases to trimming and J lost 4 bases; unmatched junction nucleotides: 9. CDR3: CASSSGQAGFYGYTF. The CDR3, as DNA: TGTGCCAGCAGCTCCGGACAGGCTGGATTCTATGGCTACACCTTC. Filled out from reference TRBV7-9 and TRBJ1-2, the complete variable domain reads DTGVSQNPRHKITKRGQNVTFRCDPISEHNRLYWYRQTLGQGPEFLTYFQNEAQLEKSRLLSDRFSAERPKGSFSTLEIQRTEQGDSAMYLCASSSGQAGFYGYTFGSGTRLTVV.

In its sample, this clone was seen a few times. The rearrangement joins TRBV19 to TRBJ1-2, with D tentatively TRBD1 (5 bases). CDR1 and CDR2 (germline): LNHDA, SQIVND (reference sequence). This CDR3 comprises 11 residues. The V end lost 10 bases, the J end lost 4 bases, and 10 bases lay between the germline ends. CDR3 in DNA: TGTGCCACCCGACAGCTCTATGGCTACACCTTC. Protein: CATRQLYGYTF.